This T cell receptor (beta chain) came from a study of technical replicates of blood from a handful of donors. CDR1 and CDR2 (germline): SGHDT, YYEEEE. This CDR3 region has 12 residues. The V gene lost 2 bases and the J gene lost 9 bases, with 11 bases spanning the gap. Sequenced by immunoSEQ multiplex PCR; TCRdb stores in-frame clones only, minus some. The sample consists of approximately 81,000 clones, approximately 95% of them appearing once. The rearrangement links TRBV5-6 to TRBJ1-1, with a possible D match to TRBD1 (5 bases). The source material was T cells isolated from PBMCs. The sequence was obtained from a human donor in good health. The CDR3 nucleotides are TGTGCCAGCAGCTTCATCCAGGGCCAAGCTTTCTTT. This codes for CASSFIQGQAFF.